This T cell receptor (beta chain) derives from a study of T cells in Graves' hyperthyroidism and ophthalmopathy. V shed 4 bases and J shed 3 bases, with 22 bases lying between them. This CDR3 has 17 residues. Germline CDR1 is MNHNS and CDR2 is SASEGT. This clonotype was recorded at least ten times. The CDR3 regions of TCR beta were amplified from RNA transcripts. The TCR CDR3 first-round RT-PCR relied on the HTBI primer set. TCRdb itself ran the multiplex PCR reads through MiXCR, one entry per CDR3 protein. This table holds about 280,000 distinct CDR3 sequences, 25% found once. The sample was blood. The clonotype comes from a man aged 40-50 years with Graves' hyperthyroidism that later progressed to Graves' ophthalmopathy. The chain is built from TRBV6-1 and TRBJ2-7; possibly TRBD1 for D (6 bases). The CDR3 loop reads CASSATSRDTDNYEQYF. The CDR3 region has the DNA TGTGCCAGCAGTGCGACGTCCCGGGACACCGATAACTACGAGCAGTACTTC.